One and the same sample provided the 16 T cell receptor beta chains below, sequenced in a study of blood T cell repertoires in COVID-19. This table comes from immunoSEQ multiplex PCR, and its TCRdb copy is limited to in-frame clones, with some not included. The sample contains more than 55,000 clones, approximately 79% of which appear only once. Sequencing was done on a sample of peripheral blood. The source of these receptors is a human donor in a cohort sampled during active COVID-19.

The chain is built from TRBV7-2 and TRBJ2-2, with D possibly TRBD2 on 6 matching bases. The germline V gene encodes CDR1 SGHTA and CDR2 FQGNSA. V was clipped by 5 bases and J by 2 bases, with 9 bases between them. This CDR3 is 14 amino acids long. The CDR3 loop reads CASSPTSNTGELFF. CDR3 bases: TGTGCCAGCAGCCCGACTAGTAACACCGGGGAGCTGTTTTTT.

The CDR3 protein is CASAFGHGSTDTQYF. The CDR3 DNA follows: TGTGCCAGCGCCTTCGGACACGGCTCAACAGATACGCAGTATTTT. The chain links TRBV25-1 to TRBJ2-3, with D possibly being TRBD1 (5 bases). The CDR3 consists of 15 residues. Germline CDR1 reads MGHDK; CDR2 reads SYGVNS. V was shortened by 8 bases and J by 3 bases, with 18 bases between the two germline ends.

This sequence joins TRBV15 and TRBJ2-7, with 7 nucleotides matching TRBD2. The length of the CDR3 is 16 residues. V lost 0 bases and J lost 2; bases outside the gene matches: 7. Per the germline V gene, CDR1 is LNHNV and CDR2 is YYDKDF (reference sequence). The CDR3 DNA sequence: TGTGCCACCAGCAGAGATAGCGGGTTGGGTGCCTACGAGCAGTACTTC. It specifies CATSRDSGLGAYEQYF.

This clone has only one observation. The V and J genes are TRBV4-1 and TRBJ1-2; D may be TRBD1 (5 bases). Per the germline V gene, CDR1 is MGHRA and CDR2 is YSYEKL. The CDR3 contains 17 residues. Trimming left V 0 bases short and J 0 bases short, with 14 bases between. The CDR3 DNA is TGCGCCAGCAGCCAAGATGGGTGGGAGGACACTAACTATGGCTACACCTTC. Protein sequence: CASSQDGWEDTNYGYTF.

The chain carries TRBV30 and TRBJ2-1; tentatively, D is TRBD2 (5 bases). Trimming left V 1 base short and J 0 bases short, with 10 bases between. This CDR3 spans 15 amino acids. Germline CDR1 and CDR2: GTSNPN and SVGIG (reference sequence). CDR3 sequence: CAWSEGSNSYNEQFF. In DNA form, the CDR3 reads TGTGCCTGGAGTGAAGGGAGCAACTCCTACAATGAGCAGTTCTTC.

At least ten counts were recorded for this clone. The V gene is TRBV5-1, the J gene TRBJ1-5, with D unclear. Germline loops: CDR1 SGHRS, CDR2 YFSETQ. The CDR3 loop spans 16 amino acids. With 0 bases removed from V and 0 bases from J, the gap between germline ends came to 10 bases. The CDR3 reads CASSLGPRNSNQPQHF. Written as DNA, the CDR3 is TGCGCCAGCAGCTTGGGTCCCAGAAATAGCAATCAGCCCCAGCATTTT. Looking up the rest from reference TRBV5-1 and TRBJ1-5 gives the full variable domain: KAGVTQTPRYLIKTRGQQVTLSCSPISGHRSVSWYQQTPGQGLQFLFEYFSETQRNKGNFPGRFSGRQFSNSRSEMNVSTLELGDSALYLCASSLGPRNSNQPQHFGDGTRLSIL.

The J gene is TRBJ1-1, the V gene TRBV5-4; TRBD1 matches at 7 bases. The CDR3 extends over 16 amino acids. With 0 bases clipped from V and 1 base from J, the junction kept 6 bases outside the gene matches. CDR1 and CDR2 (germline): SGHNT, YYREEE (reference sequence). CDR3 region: CASSLVGTDKNTEAFF. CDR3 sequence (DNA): TGTGCCAGCAGCTTGGTTGGGACAGACAAGAACACTGAAGCTTTCTTT.

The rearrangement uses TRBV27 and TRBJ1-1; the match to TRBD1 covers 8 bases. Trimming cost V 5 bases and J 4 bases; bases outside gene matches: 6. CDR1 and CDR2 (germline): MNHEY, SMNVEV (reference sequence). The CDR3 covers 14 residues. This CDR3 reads CASSPITGGTEAFF. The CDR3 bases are TGTGCCAGCAGTCCAATTACAGGGGGCACTGAAGCTTTCTTT.

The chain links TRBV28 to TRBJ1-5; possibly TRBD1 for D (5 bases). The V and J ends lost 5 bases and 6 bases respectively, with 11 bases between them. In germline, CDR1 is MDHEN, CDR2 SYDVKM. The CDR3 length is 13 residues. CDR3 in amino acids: CASSGGKGQPQHF. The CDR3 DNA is TGTGCCAGCAGTGGGGGGAAGGGTCAGCCCCAGCATTTT.

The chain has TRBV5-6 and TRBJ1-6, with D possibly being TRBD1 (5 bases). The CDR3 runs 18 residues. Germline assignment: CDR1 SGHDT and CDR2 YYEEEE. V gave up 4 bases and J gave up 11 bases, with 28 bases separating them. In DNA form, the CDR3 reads TGTGCCAGCAGCCCTGGGCGGCAAGGGCCGCTCAGGGTGACACCCCTCCACTTT. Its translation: CASSPGRQGPLRVTPLHF.

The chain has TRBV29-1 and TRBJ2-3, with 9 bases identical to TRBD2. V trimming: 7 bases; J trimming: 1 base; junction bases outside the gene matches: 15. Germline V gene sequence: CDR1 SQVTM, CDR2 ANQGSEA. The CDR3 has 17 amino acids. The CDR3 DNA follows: TGCAGCGCGAGGGGCCCTCTAGCGGGGTGGGGCACAGATACGCAGTATTTT. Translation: CSARGPLAGWGTDTQYF.

The CDR3 DNA sequence: TGTGCCTGGAGGGCCGCAACAGCGGGAGAGGGAAATGAGCAGTTCTTC. Its protein product is CAWRAATAGEGNEQFF. The gene calls are TRBV30 and TRBJ2-1; TRBD2 matches at 8 bases. Trimming took 3 bases from V and 7 from J; bases not matched to a gene: 14. The V gene's germline CDR1 is GTSNPN and CDR2 SVGIG (reference sequence). This CDR3 region has 16 residues.

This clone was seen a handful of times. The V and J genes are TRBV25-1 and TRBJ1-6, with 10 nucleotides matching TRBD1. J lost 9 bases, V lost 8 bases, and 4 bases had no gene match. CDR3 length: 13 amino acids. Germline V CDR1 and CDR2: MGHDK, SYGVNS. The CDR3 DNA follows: TGTGCCAGCGGACAGGGGGGAAGTTCACCCCTCCACTTT. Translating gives CASGQGGSSPLHF.

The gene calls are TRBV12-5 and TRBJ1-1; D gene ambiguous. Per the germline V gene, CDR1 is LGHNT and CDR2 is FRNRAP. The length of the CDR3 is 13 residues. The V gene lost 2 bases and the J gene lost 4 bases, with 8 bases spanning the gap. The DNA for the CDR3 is TGTGCTAGTGGTTTGACGCGGGGCACTGAAGCTTTCTTT. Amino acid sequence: CASGLTRGTEAFF.

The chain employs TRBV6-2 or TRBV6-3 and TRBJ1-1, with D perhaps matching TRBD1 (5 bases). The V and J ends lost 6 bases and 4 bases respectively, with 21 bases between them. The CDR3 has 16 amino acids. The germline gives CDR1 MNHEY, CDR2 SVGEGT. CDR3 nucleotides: TGTGCCAGCAGCTCGTACACCTCTCGGAGGGGCACTGAAGCTTTCTTT. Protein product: CASSSYTSRRGTEAFF.

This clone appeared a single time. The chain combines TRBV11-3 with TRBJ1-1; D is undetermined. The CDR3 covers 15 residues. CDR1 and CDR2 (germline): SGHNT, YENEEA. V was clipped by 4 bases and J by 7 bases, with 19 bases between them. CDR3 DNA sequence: TGTGCCAGCAGCTCTCGTCGTAAAGGGCGGGGTGAAGCTTTCTTT. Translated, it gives CASSSRRKGRGEAFF.